The source of this T cell receptor (beta chain) is a study of blood T cell repertoires in COVID-19. The wider study: T cells, B-cell-depleted T cells, or PBMCs supplied cDNA or gDNA.

Germline V gene data show CDR1 as LGHNA and CDR2 as YNFKEQ. The trim removed 0 bases at V and 12 bases at J, leaving 8 bases unmatched. The CDR3 extends over 15 amino acids. Repertoires were generated with immunoSEQ multiplex PCR, while TCRdb's copy carries only in-frame clones and drops some. Of approximately 190,000 clones in the sample, about four fifths were seen once. The sequencing sample was made of peripheral blood. V gene TRBV4-2 combines with J gene TRBJ2-6; 7 bases fit TRBD2. This clonotype was obtained from a woman between 65 and 79 years old with active or convalescent COVID-19. CDR3 bases: TGTGCCAGCAGCCAAGATCCGACTAGCAACTCCGTCCTGACTTTC. This gives the protein CASSQDPTSNSVLTF.